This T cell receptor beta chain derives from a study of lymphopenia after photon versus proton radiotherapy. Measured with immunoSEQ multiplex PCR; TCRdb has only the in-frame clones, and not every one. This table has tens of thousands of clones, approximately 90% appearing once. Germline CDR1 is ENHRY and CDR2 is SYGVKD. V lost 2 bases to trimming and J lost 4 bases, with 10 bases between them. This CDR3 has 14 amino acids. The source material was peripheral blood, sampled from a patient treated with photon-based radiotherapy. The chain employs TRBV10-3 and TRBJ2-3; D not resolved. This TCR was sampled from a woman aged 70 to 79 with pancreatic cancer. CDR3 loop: CAISEPQSADTQYF. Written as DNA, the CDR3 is TGTGCCATCAGTGAGCCTCAGAGTGCAGATACGCAGTATTTT.